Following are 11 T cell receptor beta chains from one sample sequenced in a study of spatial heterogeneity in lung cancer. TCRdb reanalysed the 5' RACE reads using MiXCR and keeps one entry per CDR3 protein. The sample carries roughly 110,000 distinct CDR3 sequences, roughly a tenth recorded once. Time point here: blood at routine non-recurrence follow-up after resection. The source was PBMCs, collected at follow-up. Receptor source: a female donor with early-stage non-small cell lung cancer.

The CDR3 DNA is TGCAGTGCTAGTAGACCGGGACTAGCGGGATTTGGTTTCTTC. Encoded protein: CSASRPGLAGFGFF. The rearrangement links TRBV20-1 to TRBJ2-1, with 13 bases fitting TRBD2. Germline trimming cut 3 bases from V and 16 bases from J; bases unmatched to any gene: 12. The germline CDR1 and CDR2 sequences are DFQATT and SNEGSKA (reference sequence). The CDR3 covers 14 residues.

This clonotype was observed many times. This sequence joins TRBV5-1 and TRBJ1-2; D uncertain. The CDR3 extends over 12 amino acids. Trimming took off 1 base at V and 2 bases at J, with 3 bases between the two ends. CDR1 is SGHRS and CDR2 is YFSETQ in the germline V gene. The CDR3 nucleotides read TGCGCCAGCAGCTTGCAGAACTATGGCTACACCTTC. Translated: CASSLQNYGYTF.

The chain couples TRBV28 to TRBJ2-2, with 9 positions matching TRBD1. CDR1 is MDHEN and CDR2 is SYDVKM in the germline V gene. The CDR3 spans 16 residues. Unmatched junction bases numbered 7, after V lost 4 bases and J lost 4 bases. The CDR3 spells CASSSEGQGSTGELFF. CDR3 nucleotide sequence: TGTGCCAGCAGTTCGGAGGGACAGGGCAGCACCGGGGAGCTGTTTTTT.

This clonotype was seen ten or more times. The CDR3, as DNA: TGTGCCAGCAGCCCGAGCTCCTACGAGCAGTACGTC. It yields the protein CASSPSSYEQYV. V and J are TRBV28 and TRBJ2-7; D gene uncertain. Germline V CDR1 and CDR2: MDHEN, SYDVKM. The CDR3 length is 12 residues. The V end was cut by 6 bases, the J end by 0 bases, with 6 bases between.

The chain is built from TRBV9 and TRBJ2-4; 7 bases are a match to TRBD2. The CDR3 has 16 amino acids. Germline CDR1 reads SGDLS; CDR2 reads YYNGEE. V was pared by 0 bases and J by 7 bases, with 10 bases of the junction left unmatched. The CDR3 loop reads CASSVEASGRRNIQYF. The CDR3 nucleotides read TGTGCCAGCAGCGTAGAGGCTAGCGGACGGAGGAACATTCAGTACTTC.

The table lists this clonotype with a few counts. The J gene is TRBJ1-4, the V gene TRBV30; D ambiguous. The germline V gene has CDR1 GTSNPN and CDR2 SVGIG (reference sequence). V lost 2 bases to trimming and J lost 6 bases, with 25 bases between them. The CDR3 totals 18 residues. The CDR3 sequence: CAWSTLRIRVGGHEKLFF. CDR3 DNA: TGTGCCTGGAGTACCCTCCGAATAAGAGTTGGTGGGCATGAAAAACTGTTTTTT.

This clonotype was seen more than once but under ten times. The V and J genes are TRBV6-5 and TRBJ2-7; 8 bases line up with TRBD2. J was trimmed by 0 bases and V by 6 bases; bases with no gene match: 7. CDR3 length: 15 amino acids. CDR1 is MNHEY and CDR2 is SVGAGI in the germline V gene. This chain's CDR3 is CASRTFSGSSYEQYV. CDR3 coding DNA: TGTGCCAGCAGAACGTTCAGCGGGAGCTCCTACGAGCAGTACGTC.

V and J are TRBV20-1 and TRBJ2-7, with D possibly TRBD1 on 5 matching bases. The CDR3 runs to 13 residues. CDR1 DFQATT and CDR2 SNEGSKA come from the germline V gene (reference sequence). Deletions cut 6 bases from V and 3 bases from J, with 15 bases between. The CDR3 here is CSAVLTANYEQYF. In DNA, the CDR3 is TGCAGTGCAGTCCTGACAGCCAACTACGAGCAGTACTTC.

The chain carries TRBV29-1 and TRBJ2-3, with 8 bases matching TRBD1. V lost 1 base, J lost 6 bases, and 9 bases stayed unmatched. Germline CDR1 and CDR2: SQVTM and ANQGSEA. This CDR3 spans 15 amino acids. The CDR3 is CSVEGVTGGTDTQYF. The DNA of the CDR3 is TGCAGCGTTGAAGGGGTAACAGGGGGAACGGATACGCAGTATTTT.

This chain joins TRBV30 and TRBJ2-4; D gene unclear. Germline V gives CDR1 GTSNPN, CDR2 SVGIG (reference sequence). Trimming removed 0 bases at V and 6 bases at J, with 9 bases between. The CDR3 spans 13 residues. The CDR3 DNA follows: TGTGCCTGGAGTGTTGGCGGCCGAAACATTCAGTACTTC. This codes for CAWSVGGRNIQYF.

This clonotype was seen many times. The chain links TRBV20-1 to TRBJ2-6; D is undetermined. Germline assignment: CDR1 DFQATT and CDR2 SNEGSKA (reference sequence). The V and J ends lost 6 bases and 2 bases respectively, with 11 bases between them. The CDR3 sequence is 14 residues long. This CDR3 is CSAQVFTGANVLTF. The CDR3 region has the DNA TGCAGTGCCCAGGTGTTCACTGGGGCCAACGTCCTGACTTTC.